The 8 T cell receptor beta chains below all came from one sample that was sequenced in a study of shared clonotypes between healthy human individuals. CD45RO-negative CD8 cells positively selected for CCR7 made up the naive population, which excluded terminally differentiated effector memory CD45RA+ cells. Here immunoSEQ multiplex PCR was the method, and the copy in TCRdb shows in-frame clones only, minus some. This sample carries more than 2 million clones, less than 95% of them seen once, and the ten largest clones take 1% to 1.3%. The sequenced sample was naive CD8+ T cells sorted from blood. The receptors shown here come from a man aged 18 to 30 in good health.

The chain employs TRBV7-8 and TRBJ2-1; TRBD2 aligns across 10 bases. Trimming cost V 5 bases and J 3 bases; bases outside gene matches: 7. CDR3 length: 16 amino acids. CDR1 SGHVS and CDR2 FQNEAQ come from the germline V gene. The CDR3 is CASSREREGLYNEQFF. The CDR3 coding sequence is TGTGCCAGCAGCCGAGAGCGGGAGGGCCTCTACAATGAGCAGTTCTTC.

The rearrangement joins TRBV7-9 to TRBJ1-6; D possibly corresponds to TRBD1 (5 bases). The V end was cut by 8 bases, the J end by 0 bases, with 11 bases between. The V gene's germline CDR1 is SEHNR and CDR2 FQNEAQ (reference sequence). This CDR3 comprises 15 residues. The CDR3 here is CASGEGSSYNSPLHF. The CDR3 nucleotides read TGTGCCAGCGGGGAGGGGAGCTCCTATAATTCACCCCTCCACTTT.

The chain is built from TRBV27 and TRBJ2-5; D is unresolved. Germline V CDR1 and CDR2: MNHEY, SMNVEV (reference sequence). This CDR3 is built from 13 residues. Trimming pared 0 bases from V and 4 bases from J, leaving 6 bases between. This CDR3 reads CASSLSPLETQYF. The CDR3 DNA is TGTGCCAGCAGTTTATCGCCCCTAGAGACCCAGTACTTC.

This chain uses TRBV9 with TRBJ2-3; TRBD2 aligns across 8 bases. Germline CDR1 and CDR2: SGDLS and YYNGEE. This CDR3 comprises 14 residues. V gave up 3 bases and J gave up 5 bases; unmatched junction bases: 5. CDR3 residues: CASSAPTSVDTQYF. Here the CDR3 DNA reads TGTGCCAGCAGCGCGCCGACTAGCGTAGATACGCAGTATTTT.

V and J are TRBV19 and TRBJ2-5, with D possibly called TRBD1 or TRBD2 (5 bases each). The CDR3 covers 13 residues. V dropped 10 bases and J dropped 3 bases, with 15 bases sitting between them. The germline gives CDR1 LNHDA, CDR2 SQIVND (reference sequence). The CDR3 bases are TGTGCCACCGCAAGGGACGGTGAAGAGACCCAGTACTTC. Its protein is CATARDGEETQYF.

This chain uses TRBV5-1 with TRBJ2-3, with D perhaps given as TRBD1 or TRBD2 (5 bases each). The CDR3 length is 16 residues. Germline values: CDR1 SGHRS, CDR2 YFSETQ. The V and J ends lost 4 bases and 4 bases respectively, with 19 bases between them. CDR3 in DNA: TGCGCCAGCAGCGAAGATCTAGGGACCCACGCAGATACGCAGTATTTT. Translation gives CASSEDLGTHADTQYF.

The chain joins TRBV19 to TRBJ1-1; D might be TRBD1 (6 bases). The ends were cut back, 5 bases at V and 0 bases at J, with 7 bases in the middle. CDR1 and CDR2 (germline): LNHDA, SQIVND (reference sequence). The CDR3 runs to 13 residues. CDR3 residues: CASSGGVNTEAFF. The CDR3 DNA reads as TGTGCCAGTAGTGGGGGCGTGAACACTGAAGCTTTCTTT. The entire variable domain, with the rest obtained from reference TRBV19 and TRBJ1-1, is as follows: DGGITQSPKYLFRKEGQNVTLSCEQNLNHDAMYWYRQDPGQGLRLIYYSQIVNDFQKGDIAEGYSVSREKKESFPLTVTSAQKNPTAFYLCASSGGVNTEAFFGQGTRLTVV.

The V gene is TRBV27, the J gene TRBJ2-7; D unresolved. This CDR3 comprises 15 residues. The germline CDR1 and CDR2 sequences are MNHEY and SMNVEV (reference sequence). V lost 2 bases, J lost 2 bases, and 13 bases lay in between. The CDR3 DNA follows: TGTGCCAGCAGTTTAGAGTTAGGAGTCACCTACGAGCAGTACTTC. Encoded protein: CASSLELGVTYEQYF.